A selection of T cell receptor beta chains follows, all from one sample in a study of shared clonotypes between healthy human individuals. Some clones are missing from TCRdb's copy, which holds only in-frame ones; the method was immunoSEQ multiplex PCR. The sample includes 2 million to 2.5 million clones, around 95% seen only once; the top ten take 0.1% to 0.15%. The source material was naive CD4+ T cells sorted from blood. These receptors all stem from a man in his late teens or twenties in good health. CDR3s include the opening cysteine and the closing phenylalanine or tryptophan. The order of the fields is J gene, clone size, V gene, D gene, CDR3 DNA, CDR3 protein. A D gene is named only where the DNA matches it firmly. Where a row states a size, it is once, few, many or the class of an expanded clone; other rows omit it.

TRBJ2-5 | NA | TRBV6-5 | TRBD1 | TGTGCCAGCAGTGATATGACAGGGACGATGACCCAGTACTTC | CASSDMTGTMTQYF
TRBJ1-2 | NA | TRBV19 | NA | TGTGCCAGTAGTAGATCCCGGGAGAACTATGGCTACACCTTC | CASSRSRENYGYTF
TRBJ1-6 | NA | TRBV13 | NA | TGTGCCAGCAGCTCTTCAGGGTTGGCCCTCCACTTT | CASSSSGLALHF
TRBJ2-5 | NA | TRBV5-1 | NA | TGCGCCAGCAGCTTGGCGCCAGGGTGGGGAGAGACCCAGTACTTC | CASSLAPGWGETQYF
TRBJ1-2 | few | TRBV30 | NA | TGTGCCTGGAGTGTCAAGGGGGTAGCGGGCGGCTACACCTTC | CAWSVKGVAGGYTF
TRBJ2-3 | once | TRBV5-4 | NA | TGTGCCAGCAGCCCAGGGGACTTCACAGATACGCAGTATTTT | CASSPGDFTDTQYF
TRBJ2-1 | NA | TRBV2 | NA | TGTGCCAGCAGTGACACAACCATCGGGAGAGTCAATGAGCAGTTCTTC | CASSDTTIGRVNEQFF
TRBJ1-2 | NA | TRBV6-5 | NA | TGTGCCAGCAGTTACTTGGGCGGGACGGGTGGCTACACCTTC | CASSYLGGTGGYTF
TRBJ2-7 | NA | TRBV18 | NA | TGTGCCAGCTCAACCGGGACAATCTACGAGCAGTACTTC | CASSTGTIYEQYF
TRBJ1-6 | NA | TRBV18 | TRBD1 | TGTGCCAGCTCACCTACGGGACAGATTTGGAATTCACCCCTCCACTTT | CASSPTGQIWNSPLHF
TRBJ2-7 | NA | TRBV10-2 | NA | TGCGCCAGCAGTGACGTGGGTGGAACCTACGAGCAGTACTTC | CASSDVGGTYEQYF
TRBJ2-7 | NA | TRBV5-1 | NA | TGCGCCAGCAGCTTGGTAGGGGCAACCTACGAGCAGTACTTC | CASSLVGATYEQYF
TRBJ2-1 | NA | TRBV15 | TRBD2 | TGTGCCACCAGCAGAGTTAGCGGGAGGGCGTATTCTTTCTACAATGAGCAGTTCTTC | CATSRVSGRAYSFYNEQFF